The 9 T cell receptor beta chains below all came from one sample that was sequenced in a study of CD8 T cells in ankylosing spondylitis. Whole-study results and caveats: One TCR beta motif, made up of under ten highly homologous variants, appeared characteristic of ankylosing spondylitis blood.

TCRdb ran MiXCR on the 5' RACE reads and lists one entry per CDR3 protein. The table lists about 500,000 distinct CDR3 sequences, about an eighth of them singletons. No cognate antigen is known for these TCRs. Input material: blood, either unsorted or a sorted T cell fraction (not recorded which). The receptors originated from a male donor with ankylosing spondylitis.

The table lists this clonotype with a few counts. The chain uses TRBV15 and TRBJ2-3; 10 positions agree with TRBD2. The germline gives CDR1 LNHNV, CDR2 YYDKDF (reference sequence). V shed 6 bases and J 2 bases; nucleotides not matched to a gene: 14. The CDR3 length is 18 residues. The CDR3 sequence is CATRPPGTSEKNTDTQYF. The CDR3 DNA reads TGTGCCACCAGACCCCCCGGGACTAGCGAAAAAAACACAGATACGCAGTATTTT.

This clonotype has at least ten counts. The V and J genes are TRBV3-1 and TRBJ1-1; no clear D. Trimming stripped 4 bases from V and 2 bases from J, with 14 bases between. CDR1 LGHDT and CDR2 YNNKEL come from the germline V gene (reference sequence). This CDR3 comprises 15 residues. This CDR3 is CASSPSLGGNTEAFF. CDR3 coding DNA: TGTGCCAGCAGCCCCTCTCTGGGTGGAAACACTGAAGCTTTCTTT. Full variable domain (outside the CDR3, taken from reference TRBV3-1 and TRBJ1-1): DTAVSQTPKYLVTQMGNDKSIKCEQNLGHDTMYWYKQDSKKFLKIMFSYNNKELIINETVPNRFSPKSPDKAHLNLHINSLELGDSAVYFCASSPSLGGNTEAFFGQGTRLTVV.

This clonotype was counted between two and nine times. V usage is TRBV12-3 or TRBV12-4 and J usage is TRBJ2-1; TRBD2 matches at 10 bases. This CDR3 is 14 amino acids long. After removal of 6 bases from V and 15 bases from J, the junction contained 14 bases not matched to a gene. CDR3 DNA: TGTGCCAGCAGGAACGCCGGGACTAGCGAGCTTCGGTTCTTC. This translates into CASRNAGTSELRFF.

The rearrangement joins TRBV12-3 or TRBV12-4 to TRBJ1-5, with D tentatively TRBD1 (5 bases). With 6 bases removed from V and 4 bases from J, the gap between germline ends came to 16 bases. The CDR3 consists of 15 residues. DNA for the CDR3: TGTGCCAGCAGGCCCGGGGGGACGTCGAATCAGCCCCAGCATTTT. It specifies CASRPGGTSNQPQHF.

The rearrangement uses TRBV20-1 and TRBJ2-1, with 11 bases aligning to TRBD2. Germline-derived CDR1 and CDR2 are DFQATT and SNEGSKA (reference sequence). The CDR3 length is 14 residues. J lost 4 bases, V lost 6 bases, and 5 bases had no gene match. The CDR3 nucleotides are TGCAGTGCCACCACTAGCGGGAGATACAATGAGCAGTTCTTC. This codes for CSATTSGRYNEQFF.

CDR3 loop: CASSENRGLANVLTF. The CDR3 nucleotides are TGTGCCAGCAGTGAAAACAGGGGGCTGGCCAACGTCCTGACTTTC. J is TRBJ2-6 and V is TRBV2; 9 positions agree with TRBD1. V lost 2 bases to trimming and J lost 6 bases; unmatched junction nucleotides: 2. Germline values: CDR1 SNHLY, CDR2 FYNNEI. The CDR3 covers 15 residues. The full variable domain, in which reference TRBV2 and TRBJ2-6 provide the parts outside the CDR3, is EPEVTQTPSHQVTQMGQEVILRCVPISNHLYFYWYRQILGQKVEFLVSFYNNEISEKSEIFDDQFSVERPDGSNFTLKIRSTKLEDSAMYFCASSENRGLANVLTFGAGSRLTVL.

The chain combines TRBV7-9 with TRBJ2-7; a possible D gene is TRBD1 (5 bases). Germline V gene lookup returns CDR1 SEHNR and CDR2 FQNEAQ (reference sequence). The V end was cut by 4 bases, the J end by 6 bases, with 16 bases between. This CDR3 has 14 amino acids. The CDR3 nucleotides read TGTGCCAGCAGCTATGGCGGACAAGGCTCCGAGCAGTACTTC. This codes for CASSYGGQGSEQYF.

V is TRBV7-8 and J is TRBJ2-2; tentatively, D is TRBD1 (5 bases). Per germline, CDR1 SGHVS and CDR2 FQNEAQ. V was pared by 2 bases and J by 4 bases, with 8 bases between. The length of the CDR3 is 14 residues. The CDR3 is CASSLRQGTGELFF. The CDR3 DNA is TGTGCCAGCAGCTTACGTCAGGGCACCGGGGAGCTGTTTTTT.

The sample holds many counts of this clonotype. The J gene is TRBJ2-2, the V gene TRBV5-1; maybe TRBD2 (6 bases). Germline CDR1 is SGHRS and CDR2 is YFSETQ. The CDR3 is 13 amino acids. V was shortened by 5 bases and J by 8 bases, with 13 bases between the two germline ends. The CDR3 here is CASRRDSPGELFF. The DNA of the CDR3 is TGCGCCAGCAGGCGGGACTCCCCGGGGGAGCTGTTTTTT. The full variable domain, in which reference TRBV5-1 and TRBJ2-2 provide the parts outside the CDR3, is KAGVTQTPRYLIKTRGQQVTLSCSPISGHRSVSWYQQTPGQGLQFLFEYFSETQRNKGNFPGRFSGRQFSNSRSEMNVSTLELGDSALYLCASRRDSPGELFFGEGSRLTVL.